This T cell receptor beta chain is drawn from a study of cytomegalovirus exposure and HLA in healthy donors. The CDR3 covers 16 residues. CDR1 and CDR2 (germline): SEHNR, FQNEAQ (reference sequence). Trimming took 3 bases from V and 3 from J, leaving 15 bases between them. Only in-frame clones appear in the TCRdb table, and some are missing; sequencing was by immunoSEQ multiplex PCR. This table has 82,000 or so clones, 85% to 95% appearing once. The clonotype originates from a young man in good health and CMV-seronegative. The chain recombines TRBV7-9 with TRBJ2-1; possible D gene TRBD2, 6 bases. Sample: PBMCs. The chain's CDR3 is CASSFRTSLHYNEQFF. CDR3 in DNA: TGTGCCAGCAGCTTCCGTACTAGCTTACACTACAATGAGCAGTTCTTC.